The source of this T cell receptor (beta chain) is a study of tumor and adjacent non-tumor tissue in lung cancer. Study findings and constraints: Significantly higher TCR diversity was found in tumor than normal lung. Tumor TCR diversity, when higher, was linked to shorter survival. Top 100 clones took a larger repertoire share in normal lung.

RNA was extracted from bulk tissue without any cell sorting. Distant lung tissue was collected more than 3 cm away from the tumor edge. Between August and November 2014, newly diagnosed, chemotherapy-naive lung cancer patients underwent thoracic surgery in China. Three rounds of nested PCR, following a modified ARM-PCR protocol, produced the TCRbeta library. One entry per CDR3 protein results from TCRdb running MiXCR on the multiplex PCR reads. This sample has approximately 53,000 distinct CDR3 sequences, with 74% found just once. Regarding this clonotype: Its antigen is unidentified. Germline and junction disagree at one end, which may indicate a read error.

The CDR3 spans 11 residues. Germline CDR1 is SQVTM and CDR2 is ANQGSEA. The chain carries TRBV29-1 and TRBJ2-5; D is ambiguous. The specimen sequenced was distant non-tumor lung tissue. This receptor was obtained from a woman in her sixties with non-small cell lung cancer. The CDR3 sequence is CGVEKSETQYF. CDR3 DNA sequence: TGCGGCGTTGAAAAGAGCGAGACCCAGTACTTC.